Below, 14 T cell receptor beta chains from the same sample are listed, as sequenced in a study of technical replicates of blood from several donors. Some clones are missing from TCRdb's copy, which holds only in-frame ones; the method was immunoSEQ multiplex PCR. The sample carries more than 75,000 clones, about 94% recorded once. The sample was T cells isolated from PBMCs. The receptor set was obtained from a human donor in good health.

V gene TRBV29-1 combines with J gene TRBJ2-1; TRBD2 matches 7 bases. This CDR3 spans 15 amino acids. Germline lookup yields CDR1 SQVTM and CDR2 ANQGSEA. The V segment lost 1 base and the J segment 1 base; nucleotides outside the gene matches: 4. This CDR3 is CSVEGKAGSYNEQFF. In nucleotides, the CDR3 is TGCAGCGTTGAAGGGAAAGCGGGATCCTACAATGAGCAGTTCTTC.

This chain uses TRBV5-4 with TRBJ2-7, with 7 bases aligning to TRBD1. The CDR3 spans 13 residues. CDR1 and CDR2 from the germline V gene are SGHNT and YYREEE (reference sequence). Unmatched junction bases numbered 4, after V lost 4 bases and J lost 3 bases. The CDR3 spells CASSTGQIYEQYF. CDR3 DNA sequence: TGTGCCAGCAGCACGGGACAGATCTACGAGCAGTACTTC.

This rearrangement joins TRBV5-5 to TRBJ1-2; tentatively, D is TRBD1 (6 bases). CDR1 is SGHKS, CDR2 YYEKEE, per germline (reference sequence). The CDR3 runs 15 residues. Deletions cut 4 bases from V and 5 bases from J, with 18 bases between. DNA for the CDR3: TGTGCCAGCAGCCCGCGGGGGCTGCCGGGATATGGCTACACCTTC. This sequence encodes CASSPRGLPGYGYTF. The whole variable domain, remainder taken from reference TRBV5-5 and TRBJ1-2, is DAGVTQSPTHLIKTRGQQVTLRCSPISGHKSVSWYQQVLGQGPQFIFQYYEKEERGRGNFPDRFSARQFPNYSSELNVNALLLGDSALYLCASSPRGLPGYGYTFGSGTRLTVV.

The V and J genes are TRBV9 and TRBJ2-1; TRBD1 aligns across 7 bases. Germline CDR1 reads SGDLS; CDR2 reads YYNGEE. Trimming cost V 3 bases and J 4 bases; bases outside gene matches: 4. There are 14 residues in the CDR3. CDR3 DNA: TGTGCCAGCAGCGGACAGGGAGTGTACAATGAGCAGTTCTTC. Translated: CASSGQGVYNEQFF.

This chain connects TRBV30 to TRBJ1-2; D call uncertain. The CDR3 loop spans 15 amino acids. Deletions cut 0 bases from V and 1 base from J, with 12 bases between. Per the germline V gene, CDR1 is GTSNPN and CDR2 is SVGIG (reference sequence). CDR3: CAWSVLEGFNYGYTF. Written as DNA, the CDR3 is TGTGCCTGGAGTGTATTGGAGGGATTTAACTATGGCTACACCTTC.

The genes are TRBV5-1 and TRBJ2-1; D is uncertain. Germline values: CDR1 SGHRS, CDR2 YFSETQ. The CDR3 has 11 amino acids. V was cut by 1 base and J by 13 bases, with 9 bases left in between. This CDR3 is CASSLLSDQFF. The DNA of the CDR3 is TGCGCCAGCAGCTTGTTAAGCGATCAGTTCTTC.

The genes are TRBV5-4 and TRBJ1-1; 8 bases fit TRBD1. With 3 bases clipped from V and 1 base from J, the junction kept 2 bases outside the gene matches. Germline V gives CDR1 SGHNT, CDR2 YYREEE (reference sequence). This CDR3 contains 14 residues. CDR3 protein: CASSSGGENTEAFF. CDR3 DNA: TGTGCCAGCAGCTCAGGGGGCGAGAACACTGAAGCTTTCTTT.

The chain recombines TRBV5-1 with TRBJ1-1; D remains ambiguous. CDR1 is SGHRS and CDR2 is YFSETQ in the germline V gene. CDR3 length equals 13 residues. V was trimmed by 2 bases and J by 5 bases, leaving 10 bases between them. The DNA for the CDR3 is TGCGCCAGCAGCTTAGGAGGAGGGACTGAAGCTTTCTTT. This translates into CASSLGGGTEAFF.

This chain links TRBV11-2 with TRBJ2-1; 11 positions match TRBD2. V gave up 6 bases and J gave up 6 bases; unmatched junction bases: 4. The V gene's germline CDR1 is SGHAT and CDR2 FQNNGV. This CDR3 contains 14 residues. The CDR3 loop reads CASRTGLAVNEQFF. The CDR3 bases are TGTGCCAGCAGGACGGGACTAGCGGTCAATGAGCAGTTCTTC.

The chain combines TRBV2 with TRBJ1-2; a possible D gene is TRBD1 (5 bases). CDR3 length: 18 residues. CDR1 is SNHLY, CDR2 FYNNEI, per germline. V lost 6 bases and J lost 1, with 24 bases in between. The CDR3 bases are TGTGCCAGCAGCCCGTTGGAAAGGGCAGGGCCCCTTAACTATGGCTACACCTTC. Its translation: CASSPLERAGPLNYGYTF.

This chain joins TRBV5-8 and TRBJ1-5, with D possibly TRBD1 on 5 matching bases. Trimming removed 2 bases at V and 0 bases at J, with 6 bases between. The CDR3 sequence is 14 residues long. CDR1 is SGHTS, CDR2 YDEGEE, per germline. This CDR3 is CASSFRGSNQPQHF. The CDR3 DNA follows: TGTGCCAGCAGCTTTAGGGGTAGCAATCAGCCCCAGCATTTT.

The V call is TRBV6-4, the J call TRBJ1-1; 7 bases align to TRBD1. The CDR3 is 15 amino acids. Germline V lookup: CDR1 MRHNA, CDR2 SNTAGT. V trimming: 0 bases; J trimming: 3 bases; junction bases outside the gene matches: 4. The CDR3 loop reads CASSDSRQGYTEAFF. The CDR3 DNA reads TGTGCCAGCAGTGACTCGAGACAGGGTTACACTGAAGCTTTCTTT.

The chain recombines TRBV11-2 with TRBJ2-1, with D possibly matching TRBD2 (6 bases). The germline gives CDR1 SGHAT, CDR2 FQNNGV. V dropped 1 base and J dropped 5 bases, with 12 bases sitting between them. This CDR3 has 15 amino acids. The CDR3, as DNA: TGTGCCAGCAGCTTAGCGGGAGTCGTCCACAATGAGCAGTTCTTC. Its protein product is CASSLAGVVHNEQFF.

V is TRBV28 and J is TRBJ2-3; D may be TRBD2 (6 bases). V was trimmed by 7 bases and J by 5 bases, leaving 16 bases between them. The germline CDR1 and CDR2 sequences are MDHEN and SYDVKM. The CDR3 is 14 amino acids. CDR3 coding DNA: TGTGCCAGCACAAAGTTGGGAGGTCTAGATACGCAGTATTTT. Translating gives CASTKLGGLDTQYF.